Described below is a single TCR beta chain sequence and its context. Its specificity is unknown. Sequenced by immunoSEQ multiplex PCR; TCRdb stores in-frame clones only, minus some. The sample shows some 2,100,000 clones, roughly 91% of them seen only once. These data belong to a study of shared clonotypes between healthy human individuals. Study in general: Each donor's CD4 naive and CD4 memory cells filled three plates apiece, CD8 naive two, and CD8 memory one. The study, taken as a whole, reports: Larger richness was generally estimated for naive than memory subsets. What rarefaction showed was incomplete sorted-subset sequencing despite large depth. Non-shared clonotypes had lower generation probabilities than clonotypes shared by all four sorted-subset donors.

Selected positively for CCR7 and CD45RO-negative, naive CD8 cells excluded terminally differentiated effector memory CD45RA+ cells. Germline values: CDR1 KGHSH, CDR2 LQKENI. The CDR3 has 16 amino acids. V lost 0 bases, J lost 2 bases, and 13 bases lay in between. The sample taken for sequencing was naive CD8+ T cells from PBMCs. The J gene is TRBJ2-5, the V gene TRBV18; D remains ambiguous. The receptor comes from a man between 18 and 29 years old in good health. Some clones in this sample may be carry-over from other donors' samples. The CDR3 DNA follows: TGTGCCAGCTCACCACCCCCAGTCCTTGGGCAAGAGACCCAGTACTTC. Translated: CASSPPPVLGQETQYF.